The 25 T cell receptor beta chains presented below share a single source sample, sequenced in a study of T cells in women clearing cervical HPV infection. TCRdb's copy holds only in-frame clones and misses some; the assay was immunoSEQ multiplex PCR. This table lists 20,000 to 30,000 clones. Sequencing was done on a sample of blood buffy coat. Receptors were obtained from a woman between 18 and 70 years old with a cervical HPV16 infection that either progressed to CIN3+ or cleared (not recorded which).

With regard to this clone: Sequencing ends 3 residues short of the CDR3 end; the germline J gene provides the rest. V is TRBV7-6 and J is TRBJ1-1, with D maybe TRBD1 (6 bases). Germline V gene data show CDR1 as SGHVS and CDR2 as FNYEAQ. V lost 5 bases to trimming and J lost 0 bases, with 16 bases between them. The CDR3 is 16 residues long. The CDR3 bases that were read are TGTGCCAGCAGCCGAGATCCCACAGGGATGAACACTGAA. Its translation: CASSRDPTGMNTE. The whole CDR3 sequence reads CASSRDPTGMNTEAFF. Supplemented by reference TRBV7-6 and TRBJ1-1, the full variable domain reads GAGVSQSPRYKVTKRGQDVALRCDPISGHVSLYWYRQALGQGPEFLTYFNYEAQQDKSGLPNDRFSAERPEGSISTLTIQRTEQRDSAMYRCASSRDPTGMNTEAFFGQGTRLTVV.

As to this clone: The CDR3 is cut off 3 residues early in the read; its end comes from the germline J gene. The chain links TRBV11-2 to TRBJ2-3; weak D call: TRBD1 (5 bases). The germline V gene has CDR1 SGHAT and CDR2 FQNNGV. The germline V and J ends were trimmed by 1 base and 4 bases, with 12 bases remaining between them. The CDR3 runs to 15 residues. This chain's CDR3 is CASSLVAGRPDTQYF. The sequenced CDR3 bases are TGTGCCAGCAGCTTAGTGGCAGGGCGGCCAGATACG.

Turning to this clone: The missing CDR3 end, 3 residues past where the read stops, is filled in from the germline J gene. The rearrangement uses TRBV7-8 and TRBJ2-2; no reliable D call. V lost 3 bases and J lost 7, with 15 bases in between. This CDR3 is built from 15 residues. The germline V gene encodes CDR1 SGHVS and CDR2 FQNEAQ. The DNA read from the CDR3 is TGTGCCAGCAGCTTTCGATCGTCCCAGAACGGGGAG. Translated: CASSFRSSQNGE. The whole CDR3 sequence is CASSFRSSQNGELFF.

With regard to this clone: From the germline J gene comes the end of the CDR3, since the read stops 3 residues before it. The rearrangement uses TRBV2 and TRBJ1-1; D is undetermined. The CDR3 contains 14 residues. Trimming removed 6 bases at V and 5 bases at J, with 16 bases between. The germline V gene encodes CDR1 SNHLY and CDR2 FYNNEI. The sequenced CDR3 bases are TGTGCCAGCAGCACATTTGAACAAGCGACTGAA. Protein: CASSTFEQATE. The CDR3 reads in full as CASSTFEQATEAFF.

With respect to this clone: The read ends 3 residues before the CDR3 terminus; that terminus is restored from the germline J gene. The genes are TRBV18 and TRBJ2-2; D unclear. The CDR3 totals 12 residues. The germline gives CDR1 KGHSH, CDR2 LQKENI. V dropped 4 bases and J dropped 9 bases, with 9 bases sitting between them. CDR3 DNA (partial): TGTGCCAGCTCACGAGAAAGGCGGGAG. This sequence encodes CASSRERRE. The CDR3, in full, reads CASSRERRELFF.

With regard to this clone: The read is 3 residues too short to cover the CDR3 end, so that end is filled in from the germline J gene. The genes are TRBV19 and TRBJ1-2; D is unresolved. Germline lookup yields CDR1 LNHDA and CDR2 SQIVND (reference sequence). This CDR3 contains 14 residues. CDR3 protein: CASSRAARISDYTF. The part of the CDR3 DNA that was read is TGTGCCAGTAGTAGGGCGGCGAGGATTAGCGAC.

With respect to this clone: The CDR3 end falls 3 residues outside the read, so it is completed with the germline J gene. The chain combines TRBV20-1 with TRBJ1-2, with 9 positions matching TRBD1. The CDR3 is 13 amino acids. V was clipped by 6 bases and J by 7 bases; unmatched bases: 9. In germline, CDR1 is DFQATT, CDR2 SNEGSKA (reference sequence). The part of the CDR3 DNA that was read is TGCAGTGCCACGGGGGGACAGGGAGGTGGC. It translates to CSATGGQGGG. The CDR3 in full is CSATGGQGGGYTF.

Notes on this clone: Read data end 3 residues before the CDR3 end; the end is taken from the germline J gene. The J gene is TRBJ2-2, the V gene TRBV20-1; 11 nucleotides line up with TRBD1. The CDR3 runs to 16 residues. Germline CDR1 is DFQATT and CDR2 is SNEGSKA (reference sequence). The junction had 6 bases not matched to a gene; V was cut back by 2 bases and J by 4 bases. CDR3 loop: CSARPLGTGGTGELFF. The DNA read from the CDR3 is TGCAGTGCTAGACCCCTCGGGACAGGGGGCACCGGGGAG.

As concerns this clone: Other DNA sequences from this sample encode an identical CDR3 as well. CDR3 protein: CASSLDAGAGNTIYF. CDR3 bases read: TGCGCCAGCAGCTTGGACGCGGGAGCTGGAAACACC. V is TRBV5-1 and J is TRBJ1-3, with D uncertain. The read gets to within 3 residues of the CDR3 end, and the germline J gene fills in the rest. In germline, CDR1 is SGHRS, CDR2 YFSETQ. This CDR3 contains 15 residues. Trimming removed 0 bases at V and 2 bases at J, with 9 bases between.

With respect to this clone: The CDR3 end lies 3 residues beyond the end of the read and is filled in from the germline J gene. The genes are TRBV7-2 and TRBJ2-1, with TRBD2 matching over 10 bases. CDR1 and CDR2 from the germline V gene are SGHTA and FQGNSA. J gave up 3 bases and V 3 bases, and 2 bases lay outside the gene matches. This CDR3 spans 15 amino acids. CDR3 in amino acids: CASSFRLAGYNEQFF. The sequenced CDR3 bases are TGTGCCAGCAGCTTCCGACTAGCGGGCTACAATGAG.

For this clone: The observed sequence ends 3 residues before the CDR3 terminus, with the missing tail filled in from the germline J gene. The V and J genes are TRBV20-1 and TRBJ2-3, with D perhaps TRBD1 (5 bases). The length of the CDR3 is 14 residues. Trimming took off 6 bases at V and 5 bases at J, with 18 bases between the two ends. Germline assignment: CDR1 DFQATT and CDR2 SNEGSKA (reference sequence). CDR3 DNA (partial): TGCAGTGCCCCCCTAGGGGTCGCAGGAGATACG. This encodes CSAPLGVAGDT. The CDR3 in full is CSAPLGVAGDTQYF.

A note on this clone: With the read ending 3 residues before the CDR3 end, the germline J gene is used to fill in that end. V usage is TRBV18 and J usage is TRBJ2-3; D is undetermined. The CDR3 sequence is 15 residues long. Germline assignment: CDR1 KGHSH and CDR2 LQKENI. The V gene lost 4 bases and the J gene lost 3 bases, with 14 bases spanning the gap. The CDR3 sequence: CASSLLDGRTDTQYF. The sequenced part of the CDR3 DNA is TGTGCCAGCTCACTCCTAGACGGTAGGACAGATACG.

Notes on this clone: Sequencing ends 3 residues short of the CDR3 end; the germline J gene provides the rest. V usage is TRBV20-1 and J usage is TRBJ2-7; 9 nucleotides line up with TRBD2. V was clipped by 5 bases and J by 3 bases; unmatched bases: 8. CDR1 is DFQATT and CDR2 is SNEGSKA in the germline V gene (reference sequence). The CDR3 is 14 residues long. Here the CDR3 reads CSARTGTSFYEQYF. The part of the CDR3 DNA that was read is TGCAGTGCTCGAACCGGGACTAGCTTCTACGAG.

As concerns this clone: The read finishes 3 residues shy of the CDR3 end, and the germline J gene is used to complete it. The chain is built from TRBV7-9 and TRBJ1-2, with 7 bases fitting TRBD1. The CDR3 runs 13 residues. Trimming at V came to 8 bases and at J to 3 bases, leaving 6 bases not matched to a gene. The germline gives CDR1 SEHNR, CDR2 FQNEAQ (reference sequence). The CDR3: CASRRQGDYGYTF. The sequenced part of the CDR3 DNA is TGTGCCAGCCGGCGACAGGGCGACTATGGC. Using reference TRBV7-9 and TRBJ1-2 for the parts outside the CDR3, the full variable domain is DTGVSQNPRHKITKRGQNVTFRCDPISEHNRLYWYRQTLGQGPEFLTYFQNEAQLEKSRLLSDRFSAERPKGSFSTLEIQRTEQGDSAMYLCASRRQGDYGYTFGSGTRLTVV.

CDR3 residues: CASSELAGSTDTQYF. The sequenced part of the CDR3 DNA is TGTGCCAGCAGTGAACTAGCGGGATCCACAGATACG. This chain links TRBV6-1 with TRBJ2-3, with 9 positions matching TRBD2. The read is 3 residues too short to cover the CDR3 end, so that end is filled in from the germline J gene. The V gene end was trimmed by 2 bases and the J gene end by 2 bases; junction bases not matched to a gene: 2. CDR1 and CDR2 from the germline V gene are MNHNS and SASEGT. This CDR3 region has 15 residues.

Worth noting for this clone: The read terminates 3 residues ahead of where the CDR3 ends, so the germline J gene completes it. The chain employs TRBV7-9 and TRBJ2-2; the match to TRBD1 covers 8 bases. The germline CDR1 and CDR2 sequences are SEHNR and FQNEAQ (reference sequence). After removal of 5 bases from V and 3 bases from J, the junction contained 2 bases not matched to a gene. This CDR3 comprises 14 residues. The CDR3 protein is CASSPGQDTGELFF. The part of the CDR3 DNA that was read is TGTGCCAGCAGCCCGGGACAGGACACCGGGGAG.

Regarding this clone: The read ends 3 residues early relative to the CDR3; the germline J gene fills the gap. The J gene is TRBJ1-4, the V gene TRBV7-8; 8 bases match TRBD1. Germline CDR1 is SGHVS and CDR2 is FQNEAQ. The CDR3 extends over 15 amino acids. The covered CDR3 bases are TGTGCCAGCAGCTCAGCCGGGACAGGATATTCACCA. Amino acid sequence: CASSSAGTGYSP. The complete CDR3 sequence is CASSSAGTGYSPLFF.

Concerning this clone itself: The missing CDR3 end, 3 residues past where the read stops, is filled in from the germline J gene. This chain links TRBV6-4 with TRBJ2-3; D may correspond to TRBD1 or TRBD2 (5 bases each). This CDR3 has 15 amino acids. V was pared by 0 bases and J by 4 bases, with 11 bases between. Germline CDR1 MRHNA, CDR2 SNTAGT. The part of the CDR3 DNA that was read is TGTGCCAGCAGTGACTCCGAAGAGGGGCCAGATACG. Its protein is CASSDSEEGPDT. The whole CDR3 sequence reads CASSDSEEGPDTQYF.

About this clone itself: Read sequence stops 3 residues before the CDR3 end, and the germline J gene provides the missing end. V is TRBV20-1 and J is TRBJ2-5; D gene ambiguous. The ends were cut back, 3 bases at V and 2 bases at J, with 7 bases in the middle. The CDR3 spans 12 residues. The V gene's germline CDR1 is DFQATT and CDR2 SNEGSKA (reference sequence). CDR3 bases read: TGCAGTGCTAGTTTATTTCAAGAGACC. Its protein product is CSASLFQET. Given in full, the CDR3 is CSASLFQETQYF.

As regards this clone: The read gets to within 3 residues of the CDR3 end, and the germline J gene fills in the rest. The rearrangement links TRBV11-3 to TRBJ2-2; 7 bases map to TRBD2. This CDR3 has 15 amino acids. V gave up 7 bases and J gave up 0 bases; unmatched junction bases: 5. Germline assignment: CDR1 SGHNT and CDR2 YENEEA. CDR3 loop: CASTPGLANTGELFF. Partial CDR3 DNA: TGTGCCAGCACCCCTGGACTAGCGAACACCGGGGAG.

Concerning this clone itself: The read ends 3 residues before the CDR3 terminus; that terminus is restored from the germline J gene. This chain connects TRBV5-1 to TRBJ2-3, with 9 bases identical to TRBD2. After removal of 5 bases from V and 6 bases from J, the junction contained 10 bases not matched to a gene. The CDR3 sequence is 15 residues long. Germline V gene lookup returns CDR1 SGHRS and CDR2 YFSETQ. CDR3 sequence: CASSAGGVRGDTQYF. The part of the CDR3 DNA that was read is TGCGCCAGCAGTGCGGGGGGGGTCAGGGGCGATACG.

Regarding this clone: The read terminates 3 residues before the CDR3 end, so the remaining end is supplied by the germline J gene. The rearrangement joins TRBV20-1 to TRBJ1-2; D remains unclear. The CDR3 consists of 12 residues. Germline V CDR1 and CDR2: DFQATT, SNEGSKA (reference sequence). V gave up 6 bases and J gave up 3 bases, with 11 bases separating them. The CDR3 DNA, read in part, is TGCAGTGCCCCCAGGATAGACTATGGC. Translation: CSAPRIDYG. The full CDR3 reads CSAPRIDYGYTF.

About this clone: The sequence runs out 3 residues before the end of the CDR3; the remainder is reconstructed from the germline J gene. The rearrangement uses TRBV2 and TRBJ1-2, with TRBD1 matching over 7 bases. The CDR3 has 14 residues. CDR1 and CDR2 (germline): SNHLY, FYNNEI. The sequenced CDR3 bases are TGTGCCAGCAGGACAGGGAATTATCCTATCGGC. Translating gives CASRTGNYPIG. The full CDR3 protein reads CASRTGNYPIGYTF. The full variable domain, its missing parts supplied by reference TRBV2 and TRBJ1-2, is EPEVTQTPSHQVTQMGQEVILRCVPISNHLYFYWYRQILGQKVEFLVSFYNNEISEKSEIFDDQFSVERPDGSNFTLKIRSTKLEDSAMYFCASRTGNYPIGYTFGSGTRLTVV.

The CDR3 DNA, read in part, is TGCAGTGCTCACCGGACTAGCGGGGAAAAGACT. Its protein product is CSAHRTSGEKT. The complete CDR3 reads CSAHRTSGEKTQYF. This chain joins TRBV20-1 and TRBJ2-4, with 12 bases lining up with TRBD2. The DNA ends 3 residues before the CDR3 does, and the rest of the CDR3 is filled in from the germline J gene. Germline CDR1 is DFQATT and CDR2 is SNEGSKA (reference sequence). The CDR3 contains 14 residues.

In regard to this clone: The read falls 3 residues short of the CDR3 end, and the missing part is taken from the germline J gene. This chain connects TRBV11-2 to TRBJ2-1, with 8 bases lining up with TRBD2. Germline V gene lookup returns CDR1 SGHAT and CDR2 FQNNGV. CDR3 length: 15 amino acids. J gave up 8 bases and V 3 bases, and 9 bases lay outside the gene matches. The sequenced CDR3 bases are TGTGCCAGCAGCTTGAGTGTAGGGCGGGGGGATGAG. Protein sequence: CASSLSVGRGDE. The entire CDR3 protein reads CASSLSVGRGDEQFF.